The 21 T cell receptor beta chains below all came from one sample that was sequenced in a study of T cell responses to AZD1222 COVID-19 vaccine. The table came from immunoSEQ multiplex PCR; TCRdb's copy has only in-frame clones and leaves some out. The sample lists over 150,000 clones, approximately 94% occurring once. Material: peripheral blood, obtained 28 days after the second AZD1222 dose. These TCRs come from an adult who received the AZD1222 COVID-19 vaccine.

The chain is built from TRBV9 and TRBJ1-1; maybe TRBD1 (6 bases). V was trimmed by 0 bases and J by 5 bases, leaving 14 bases between them. The CDR3 extends over 15 amino acids. Germline V gives CDR1 SGDLS, CDR2 YYNGEE. The CDR3 DNA sequence: TGTGCCAGCAGCGTAGCTTCGGGGGGCGCGACTGAAGCTTTCTTT. Translation: CASSVASGGATEAFF.

The chain employs TRBV15 and TRBJ2-7, with 10 bases fitting TRBD1. V lost 3 bases, J lost 2 bases, and 4 bases stayed unmatched. CDR1 is LNHNV and CDR2 is YYDKDF in the germline V gene (reference sequence). The length of the CDR3 is 15 residues. CDR3: CATSRTGGSTYEQYF. CDR3 DNA: TGTGCCACCAGCAGGACAGGGGGCTCGACCTACGAGCAGTACTTC.

The count of this clone is one. The rearrangement joins TRBV6-1 to TRBJ2-1; D may be TRBD2 (7 bases). The germline V gene encodes CDR1 MNHNS and CDR2 SASEGT. The CDR3 is 16 amino acids. Trimming took 2 bases from V and 4 from J, leaving 15 bases between them. The CDR3 coding sequence is TGTGCCAGCAGTGAATTATGGAGGGGGGGGTACAATGAGCAGTTCTTC. Protein product: CASSELWRGGYNEQFF.

The V gene is TRBV3-1 (or the pseudogene TRBV3-2), the J gene TRBJ2-3; no clear D gene. V was shortened by 1 base and J by 2 bases, with 4 bases between the two germline ends. The CDR3 length is 13 residues. Per the germline V gene, CDR1 is LGHDT and CDR2 is YNNKEL (reference sequence). In nucleotides, the CDR3 is TGTGCCAGCAGCCAAGGGACCACAGATACGCAGTATTTT. The encoded protein is CASSQGTTDTQYF.

The V and J genes are TRBV5-1 and TRBJ1-1; D unclear. Trimming pared 1 base from V and 0 bases from J, leaving 16 bases between. This CDR3 has 17 residues. The germline V gene has CDR1 SGHRS and CDR2 YFSETQ. The CDR3 nucleotides read TGCGCCAGCAGCTTGTTTTCATCGGGGTTGGTGAACACTGAAGCTTTCTTT. Translating it yields CASSLFSSGLVNTEAFF. Based on the CDR3 plus reference TRBV5-1 and TRBJ1-1, the full variable domain is KAGVTQTPRYLIKTRGQQVTLSCSPISGHRSVSWYQQTPGQGLQFLFEYFSETQRNKGNFPGRFSGRQFSNSRSEMNVSTLELGDSALYLCASSLFSSGLVNTEAFFGQGTRLTVV.

The chain combines TRBV7-2 with TRBJ2-5; the D gene is possibly TRBD1 (6 bases). Germline CDR1 reads SGHTA; CDR2 reads FQGNSA. The V gene lost 3 bases and the J gene lost 1 base, with 18 bases spanning the gap. The CDR3 sequence is 17 residues long. The CDR3 sequence is CASSLAPTGRSQETQYF. DNA for the CDR3: TGTGCCAGCAGCTTGGCTCCGACAGGCAGATCCCAAGAGACCCAGTACTTC.

This clone was detected only once. The V call is TRBV10-2, the J call TRBJ2-2; D possibly corresponds to TRBD1 (6 bases). There are 14 residues in the CDR3. With 9 bases removed from V and 3 bases from J, the gap between germline ends came to 14 bases. Germline CDR1 reads WSHSY; CDR2 reads SAAADI. The CDR3 nucleotides are TGCGCCAGAGCCCCACAGGGTCACACCGGGGAGCTGTTTTTT. Protein sequence: CARAPQGHTGELFF.

The chain uses TRBV11-2 and TRBJ1-1; D unclear. The ends were cut back, 2 bases at V and 3 bases at J, with 10 bases in the middle. The CDR3 is 14 residues long. Germline V gives CDR1 SGHAT, CDR2 FQNNGV. CDR3 protein: CASSLLQRDTEAFF. CDR3 DNA sequence: TGTGCCAGCAGCTTACTCCAACGGGACACTGAAGCTTTCTTT.

The chain couples TRBV12-3 or TRBV12-4 to TRBJ1-6, with TRBD1 as a possible D gene (5 bases). Deletions cut 1 base from V and 11 bases from J, with 9 bases between. CDR3 length equals 13 residues. The CDR3 nucleotides are TGTGCCAGCAGTTTAGGGGGGGGTGCACCCCTCCACTTT. It specifies CASSLGGGAPLHF.

The J gene is TRBJ1-2, the V gene TRBV15; tentatively, D is TRBD1 (5 bases). The CDR3 contains 14 residues. CDR1 is LNHNV, CDR2 YYDKDF, per germline (reference sequence). Trimming took 0 bases from V and 8 from J, leaving 13 bases between them. CDR3 in amino acids: CATSREMLGDGYTF. The CDR3 nucleotides read TGTGCCACCAGCAGAGAGATGTTGGGGGACGGCTACACCTTC.

The gene calls are TRBV9 and TRBJ1-3; 8 nucleotides agree with TRBD1. Germline values: CDR1 SGDLS, CDR2 YYNGEE. Unmatched junction bases numbered 2, after V lost 1 base and J lost 2 bases. The CDR3 covers 15 residues. The CDR3 region is CASSVQQGAGNTIYF. CDR3 in DNA: TGTGCCAGCAGCGTACAACAGGGGGCTGGAAACACCATATATTTT.

The chain has TRBV19 and TRBJ2-7, with TRBD1 identical over 8 bases. The germline CDR1 and CDR2 sequences are LNHDA and SQIVND (reference sequence). After removal of 4 bases from V and 1 base from J, the junction contained 6 bases not matched to a gene. The CDR3 spans 15 residues. CDR3 bases: TGTGCCAGTAGTAATGACAGGGGCGGATCCTACGAGCAGTACTTC. Protein: CASSNDRGGSYEQYF.

The rearrangement joins TRBV5-1 to TRBJ2-5; the D gene could be TRBD1 or TRBD2 (5 bases each). Germline V gives CDR1 SGHRS, CDR2 YFSETQ. Trimming removed 5 bases at V and 5 bases at J, with 19 bases between. CDR3 length: 15 amino acids. The CDR3 coding sequence is TGCGCCAGCAGGTCGGAACTAGGGGTTGAGGAGACCCAGTACTTC. As protein: CASRSELGVEETQYF.

The chain carries TRBV7-9 and TRBJ2-2; TRBD2 agrees at 7 bases. Germline V gives CDR1 SEHNR, CDR2 FQNEAQ (reference sequence). The CDR3 has 16 amino acids. With V trimmed by 2 bases and J by 4 bases, 7 bases remained unmatched. CDR3 in DNA: TGTGCCAGCAGCTTAAATTCGGGGGGAGGCACCGGGGAGCTGTTTTTT. Translation gives CASSLNSGGGTGELFF.

This clone was counted only a few times. The chain joins TRBV7-3 to TRBJ1-6, with no clear D. Per germline, CDR1 SGHTA and CDR2 FQGTGA. The CDR3 loop spans 14 amino acids. Trimming took 5 bases from V and 11 from J, leaving 16 bases between them. The CDR3 DNA sequence: TGTGCCAGCAGCCCACTGACGAGTCCGACACCCCTCCACTTT. Residues: CASSPLTSPTPLHF.

This clone was found a few times. This chain uses TRBV6-4 with TRBJ2-3, with 10 bases aligning to TRBD2. V lost 3 bases to trimming and J lost 4 bases; unmatched junction nucleotides: 4. Germline V lookup: CDR1 MRHNA, CDR2 SNTAGT. CDR3 size: 15 residues. The CDR3 reads CASSETSGGADTQYF. The CDR3 DNA is TGTGCCAGCAGTGAGACAAGCGGGGGGGCAGATACGCAGTATTTT.

The chain is built from TRBV4-3 and TRBJ2-1; D ambiguous. The CDR3 is 14 residues long. In germline, CDR1 is LGHNA, CDR2 YSLEER. Trimming pared 0 bases from V and 9 bases from J, leaving 12 bases between. CDR3 loop: CASSQDVNGPEQFF. Written as DNA, the CDR3 is TGCGCCAGCAGCCAAGATGTCAACGGGCCTGAGCAGTTCTTC.

The chain employs TRBV28 and TRBJ2-3; TRBD2 aligns across 7 bases. Germline lookup yields CDR1 MDHEN and CDR2 SYDVKM. Unmatched junction bases numbered 4, after V lost 2 bases and J lost 2 bases. The CDR3 length is 15 residues. The CDR3 spells CASSLRAGNTDTQYF. The CDR3 DNA reads TGTGCCAGCAGTTTACGAGCGGGGAACACAGATACGCAGTATTTT.

The genes are TRBV19 and TRBJ1-5; unclear D gene. The CDR3 consists of 15 residues. CDR1 is LNHDA and CDR2 is SQIVND in the germline V gene (reference sequence). Trimming shortened V by 5 bases and J by 0 bases, and 11 bases separated the two germline ends. The CDR3 DNA is TGTGCCAGTAGTCTCGAACCTCTTAGCAATCAGCCCCAGCATTTT. Translation gives CASSLEPLSNQPQHF.

The CDR3 spells CASSFGVGGTEAFF. The CDR3 DNA is TGTGCCAGCAGCTTCGGAGTGGGTGGCACTGAAGCTTTCTTT. The chain couples TRBV5-6 to TRBJ1-1; unclear D gene. This CDR3 is 14 amino acids long. Germline V gene data show CDR1 as SGHDT and CDR2 as YYEEEE. The V end was cut by 2 bases, the J end by 4 bases, with 12 bases between.

The chain recombines TRBV7-9 with TRBJ1-2; no reliable D call. Germline CDR1 SEHNR, CDR2 FQNEAQ (reference sequence). The CDR3 length is 12 residues. The ends were cut back, 2 bases at V and 3 bases at J, with 4 bases in the middle. The CDR3 spells CASSLFDYGYTF. The CDR3 nucleotides read TGTGCCAGCAGCTTATTCGACTATGGCTACACCTTC.